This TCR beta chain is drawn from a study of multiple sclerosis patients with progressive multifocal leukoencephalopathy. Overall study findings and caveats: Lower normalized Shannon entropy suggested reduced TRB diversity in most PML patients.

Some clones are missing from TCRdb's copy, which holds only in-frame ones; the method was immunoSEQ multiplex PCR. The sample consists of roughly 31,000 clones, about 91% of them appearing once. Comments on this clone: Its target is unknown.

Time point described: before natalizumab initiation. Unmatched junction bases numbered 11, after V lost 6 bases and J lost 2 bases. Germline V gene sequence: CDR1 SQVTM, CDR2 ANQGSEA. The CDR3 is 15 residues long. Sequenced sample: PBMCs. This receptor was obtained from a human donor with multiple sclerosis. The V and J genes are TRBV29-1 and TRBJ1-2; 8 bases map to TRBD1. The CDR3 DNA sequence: TGCAGCGTCTCCTTAACGGGACAGGAAAACTATGGCTACACCTTC. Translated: CSVSLTGQENYGYTF. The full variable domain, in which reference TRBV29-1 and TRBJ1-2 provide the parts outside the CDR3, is SAVISQKPSRDICQRGTSLTIQCQVDSQVTMMFWYRQQPGQSLTLIATANQGSEATYESGFVIDKFPISRPNLTFSTLTVSNMSPEDSSIYLCSVSLTGQENYGYTFGSGTRLTVV.